This T cell receptor beta chain was obtained from a study of blood T cells in healthy people across ages. Overall study results and limits: Fewer expanded clones and more diversity marked long-lived versus aged donors. Naive and antigen-experienced cells could not be conclusively compared, given unsorted PBMCs.

In this sample, this clonotype turned up many times. The antigen is unknown. CDR3 size: 12 residues. Germline V lookup: CDR1 DFQATT, CDR2 SNEGSKA (reference sequence). The V end was cut by 3 bases, the J end by 1 base, with 5 bases between. A second PCR of about 7 to 11 cycles used a sample-barcoded 5' primer and a J-beta primer mix. TCRdb fed the 5' RACE reads into MiXCR, producing one record per CDR3 protein. The sample consists of about 1.4 million distinct CDR3 sequences, roughly 64% of them appearing once. Material for sequencing was blood. V and J are TRBV20-1 and TRBJ2-3; D is possibly TRBD1 or TRBD2 (5 bases each). This sequence originates from a man between 18 and 35 years old in good health. CDR3 in DNA: TGCAGTGCTAGGGGGGGCACAGATACGCAGTATTTT. Translated: CSARGGTDTQYF.